The text below deals with one T cell receptor beta chain. The protocol was immunoSEQ multiplex PCR, while the TCRdb copy is restricted to in-frame clones and leaves out a portion. The sample yields approximately 230,000 clones, roughly 91% seen once. Germline values: CDR1 LNHDA, CDR2 SQIVND (reference sequence). The CDR3 has 13 residues. Trimming took 6 bases from V and 4 from J; bases not matched to a gene: 4. The record originates from a study of blood T cell repertoires in COVID-19. This TCR came from a woman under 40 who had recovered from COVID-19. The chain recombines TRBV19 with TRBJ1-1; 8 nucleotides align to TRBD1. The sequencing sample was made of PBMCs or T cells enriched from blood (not recorded which). The CDR3 spells CASSRGPATEAFF. DNA of the CDR3: TGTGCCAGTAGCAGGGGGCCGGCCACTGAAGCTTTCTTT. The full variable domain, its missing parts supplied by reference TRBV19 and TRBJ1-1, is DGGITQSPKYLFRKEGQNVTLSCEQNLNHDAMYWYRQDPGQGLRLIYYSQIVNDFQKGDIAEGYSVSREKKESFPLTVTSAQKNPTAFYLCASSRGPATEAFFGQGTRLTVV.